The 31 T cell receptor beta chains below all came from one sample that was sequenced in a study of technical replicates of blood from several donors. Generated by immunoSEQ multiplex PCR, the TCRdb table keeps only in-frame clones and is missing some. Of approximately 70,000 clones in the sample, about nine tenths were seen once. Sequenced material: T cells isolated from PBMCs. These receptors were collected from a human donor in good health.

V and J are TRBV19 and TRBJ2-1; 7 bases align to TRBD2. From germline, CDR1 is LNHDA and CDR2 SQIVND (reference sequence). J lost 4 bases, V lost 4 bases, and 4 bases had no gene match. The CDR3 consists of 14 residues. DNA for the CDR3: TGTGCCAGTAGTACCCGGGACTATTACAATGAGCAGTTCTTC. Amino acids: CASSTRDYYNEQFF.

This chain links TRBV10-3 with TRBJ2-7; 8 nucleotides align to TRBD2. V was pared by 3 bases and J by 4 bases, with 11 bases of the junction left unmatched. Germline CDR1 ENHRY, CDR2 SYGVKD. CDR3 length: 16 residues. The CDR3 DNA reads as TGTGCCATCAGTGATATTCGGGAGGGCCCCGGTTACGAGCAGTACTTC. This codes for CAISDIREGPGYEQYF.

V and J are TRBV7-9 and TRBJ2-7; TRBD2 might be the D (6 bases). CDR1 is SEHNR, CDR2 FQNEAQ, per germline (reference sequence). This CDR3 contains 12 residues. The V gene lost 6 bases and the J gene lost 6 bases, with 12 bases spanning the gap. In nucleotides, the CDR3 is TGTGCCAGCAGTTGGGACTTCTTCGAGCAGTACTTC. This gives the protein CASSWDFFEQYF.

This clone was seen a few times. V gene TRBV19 combines with J gene TRBJ2-2; no firm D call. Germline V CDR1 and CDR2: LNHDA, SQIVND (reference sequence). The CDR3 is made up of 14 amino acids. The germline V and J ends were trimmed by 7 bases and 0 bases, with 9 bases remaining between them. The CDR3 here is CASTGWTNTGELFF. The CDR3 DNA sequence: TGTGCCAGTACAGGCTGGACGAACACCGGGGAGCTGTTTTTT.

V gene TRBV19 combines with J gene TRBJ1-2; D is perhaps TRBD1 (5 bases). The V end was cut by 8 bases, the J end by 8 bases, with 18 bases between. Germline V lookup: CDR1 LNHDA, CDR2 SQIVND (reference sequence). The CDR3 has 13 residues. The CDR3 nucleotides are TGTGCCAGTTCAAACTTACAGGACGGCGGCTACACCTTC. Translated: CASSNLQDGGYTF.

This clone was recorded a few times. The chain recombines TRBV7-3 with TRBJ1-1, with no clear D. Trimming stripped 4 bases from V and 11 bases from J, with 20 bases between. The CDR3 length is 14 residues. Germline V CDR1 and CDR2: SGHTA, FQGTGA. CDR3 sequence: CASSSSVQHPPAFF. The CDR3 DNA reads as TGTGCCAGCAGCTCTTCCGTACAACACCCCCCGGCTTTCTTT.

The chain is built from TRBV5-6 and TRBJ2-7; 7 bases match TRBD2. CDR3 size: 13 residues. The J segment lost 3 bases and the V segment lost 3 bases, leaving 3 bases of the junction unmatched. CDR1 is SGHDT, CDR2 YYEEEE, per germline. The DNA for the CDR3 is TGTGCCAGCAGCTCCGGACTAGGCTACGAGCAGTACTTC. Its protein product is CASSSGLGYEQYF.

The genes are TRBV11-2 and TRBJ2-7, with TRBD2 matching over 10 bases. CDR3 length equals 16 residues. Trimming took 1 base from V and 4 from J; bases not matched to a gene: 7. Germline-derived CDR1 and CDR2 are SGHAT and FQNNGV. CDR3 coding DNA: TGTGCCAGCAGCTTAGGCCTAGCGGGAGATCTATACGAGCAGTACTTC. It codes for CASSLGLAGDLYEQYF.

The V and J genes are TRBV28 and TRBJ2-3; tentative D call: TRBD2 (6 bases). CDR1 MDHEN and CDR2 SYDVKM come from the germline V gene. The CDR3 consists of 15 residues. V was pared by 5 bases and J by 2 bases, with 14 bases between. In nucleotides, the CDR3 is TGTGCCAGCAGTCCGCGGGACCTAAACACAGATACGCAGTATTTT. As protein: CASSPRDLNTDTQYF. Drawing the rest from reference TRBV28 and TRBJ2-3, the complete variable domain is DVKVTQSSRYLVKRTGEKVFLECVQDMDHENMFWYRQDPGLGLRLIYFSYDVKMKEKGDIPEGYSVSREKKERFSLILESASTNQTSMYLCASSPRDLNTDTQYFGPGTRLTVL.

This chain uses TRBV7-2 with TRBJ1-1; D is unclear. The CDR3 contains 13 residues. V gave up 2 bases and J gave up 4 bases, with 8 bases separating them. The germline gives CDR1 SGHTA, CDR2 FQGNSA. In DNA, the CDR3 is TGTGCCAGCAGCTTAAACAGTCTCACTGAAGCTTTCTTT. As protein: CASSLNSLTEAFF.

V and J are TRBV2 and TRBJ2-7; unclear D gene. The CDR3 is made up of 13 amino acids. V was trimmed by 3 bases and J by 5 bases, leaving 11 bases between them. Germline assignment: CDR1 SNHLY and CDR2 FYNNEI. CDR3 DNA sequence: TGTGCCAGCAGTGACGTACCGGGTGACGAGCAGTACTTC. It yields the protein CASSDVPGDEQYF.

V and J are TRBV9 and TRBJ2-1, with 7 bases identical to TRBD2. The V segment lost 7 bases and the J segment 6 bases; nucleotides outside the gene matches: 7. The germline gives CDR1 SGDLS, CDR2 YYNGEE. CDR3 length: 13 residues. This CDR3 reads CASGDGTTNEQFF. The CDR3 nucleotides read TGTGCCAGCGGAGACGGGACTACCAATGAGCAGTTCTTC.

The chain recombines TRBV27 with TRBJ1-2, with no clear D. Trimming took 8 bases from V and 8 from J, leaving 12 bases between them. This CDR3 region has 11 residues. Germline V lookup: CDR1 MNHEY, CDR2 SMNVEV (reference sequence). The CDR3 DNA reads as TGTGCCAGCGGCGGGTTCAGAGGCTACACCTTC. It yields the protein CASGGFRGYTF.

The chain combines TRBV4-2 with TRBJ2-1; 11 nucleotides match TRBD2. The CDR3 covers 16 residues. V shed 0 bases, J shed 2 bases, and the junction held 0 bases outside the gene matches. The germline V gene has CDR1 LGHNA and CDR2 YNFKEQ. The CDR3 spells CASSQDSGRAYNEQFF. The CDR3, as DNA: TGTGCCAGCAGCCAAGATAGCGGGAGGGCCTACAATGAGCAGTTCTTC.

The chain joins TRBV10-3 to TRBJ2-1; 7 positions agree with TRBD1. CDR3 length equals 13 residues. Germline CDR1 is ENHRY and CDR2 is SYGVKD. V was pared by 7 bases and J by 5 bases, with 5 bases of the junction left unmatched. CDR3 in DNA: TGTGCCATCACAGACAGGGACGACAATGAGCAGTTCTTC. Translated: CAITDRDDNEQFF.

The CDR3 coding sequence is TGTGCCATCAGTGAGAGTTCAGGGCTAAAAGCTTTCTTT. Protein product: CAISESSGLKAFF. The chain recombines TRBV10-3 with TRBJ1-1; the D gene is possibly TRBD1 (5 bases). Germline V gene lookup returns CDR1 ENHRY and CDR2 SYGVKD. Trimming cost V 2 bases and J 9 bases, with 13 bases left between them. The CDR3 has 13 amino acids.

The V gene is TRBV15, the J gene TRBJ2-3; D unresolved. Germline CDR1 is LNHNV and CDR2 is YYDKDF (reference sequence). The V gene lost 0 bases and the J gene lost 5 bases, with 3 bases spanning the gap. The CDR3 has 12 amino acids. Written as DNA, the CDR3 is TGTGCCACCAGCAGAGATATAGATACGCAGTATTTT. It is translated as CATSRDIDTQYF.

The chain employs TRBV9 and TRBJ2-5; a weak D match, TRBD1 (5 bases). This CDR3 has 16 residues. Trimming stripped 0 bases from V and 1 base from J, with 13 bases between. Germline V gives CDR1 SGDLS, CDR2 YYNGEE. The DNA for the CDR3 is TGTGCCAGCAGCGTAGGGGGCAGACAGTTCCAAGAGACCCAGTACTTC. This encodes CASSVGGRQFQETQYF.

The chain has TRBV13 and TRBJ2-7; tentative D call: TRBD2 (6 bases). The ends were cut back, 3 bases at V and 4 bases at J, with 13 bases in the middle. The V gene's germline CDR1 is PRHDT and CDR2 FYEKMQ (reference sequence). The CDR3 runs to 14 residues. As DNA, the CDR3 is TGTGCCAGCAGCTTCGGGAGCCCCGGGTACGAGCAGTACTTC. Its translation: CASSFGSPGYEQYF.

The V gene is TRBV5-4, the J gene TRBJ2-3; possibly TRBD1 for D (6 bases). Trimming took 0 bases from V and 1 from J, leaving 9 bases between them. Germline V gene sequence: CDR1 SGHNT, CDR2 YYREEE (reference sequence). This CDR3 has 15 residues. CDR3 sequence: CASSLAAGGTDTQYF. As DNA, the CDR3 is TGTGCCAGCAGCTTGGCGGCAGGGGGCACAGATACGCAGTATTTT.

J is TRBJ2-5 and V is TRBV25-1; 7 positions agree with TRBD1. CDR3 length: 17 amino acids. Germline values: CDR1 MGHDK, CDR2 SYGVNS. The ends lost 0 bases at V and 1 base at J; junction bases unmatched: 8. The CDR3 DNA reads TGTGCCAGCAGTGAATATCGGGACAGTGGATTCCAAGAGACCCAGTACTTC. Translation: CASSEYRDSGFQETQYF.

CDR3 in DNA: TGTGCCAGCAGGACCTTGGGGACAGCTGGAAACACCATATATTTT. Amino acid sequence: CASRTLGTAGNTIYF. The chain uses TRBV28 and TRBJ1-3; 7 bases align to TRBD1. The CDR3 has 15 amino acids. The ends lost 6 bases at V and 2 bases at J; junction bases unmatched: 7. Germline CDR1 and CDR2: MDHEN and SYDVKM.

This clone was seen a few times. The rearrangement uses TRBV7-9 and TRBJ1-5; D gene unclear. Germline V gene data show CDR1 as SEHNR and CDR2 as FQNEAQ (reference sequence). CDR3 size: 16 residues. V was trimmed by 4 bases and J by 2 bases, leaving 15 bases between them. CDR3 residues: CASSSVEATGNQPQHF. The DNA of the CDR3 is TGTGCCAGCAGCTCCGTGGAGGCTACGGGCAATCAGCCCCAGCATTTT. The full variable domain, its missing parts supplied by reference TRBV7-9 and TRBJ1-5, is DTGVSQNPRHKITKRGQNVTFRCDPISEHNRLYWYRQTLGQGPEFLTYFQNEAQLEKSRLLSDRFSAERPKGSFSTLEIQRTEQGDSAMYLCASSSVEATGNQPQHFGDGTRLSIL.

The chain recombines TRBV19 with TRBJ2-2; possible D gene TRBD1, 5 bases. With 7 bases removed from V and 4 bases from J, the gap between germline ends came to 16 bases. The CDR3 sequence is 15 residues long. Germline V gene data show CDR1 as LNHDA and CDR2 as SQIVND (reference sequence). The CDR3 nucleotides are TGTGCCAGTACCCCTTTCCCTGGGGCCACCGGGGAGCTGTTTTTT. Its translation: CASTPFPGATGELFF.

Here the CDR3 DNA reads TGTGCCAGCGGGACTACGACAAGGGATACGCAGTATTTT. Amino acids: CASGTTTRDTQYF. This rearrangement joins TRBV28 to TRBJ2-3; the match to TRBD2 covers 7 bases. Germline trimming cut 8 bases from V and 6 bases from J; bases unmatched to any gene: 8. Germline V gene lookup returns CDR1 MDHEN and CDR2 SYDVKM. CDR3 length: 13 residues.

V usage is TRBV30 and J usage is TRBJ2-7; D gene ambiguous. The germline CDR1 and CDR2 sequences are GTSNPN and SVGIG (reference sequence). Trimming shortened V by 1 base and J by 3 bases, and 13 bases separated the two germline ends. The CDR3 totals 14 residues. In DNA, the CDR3 is TGTGCCTGGAGTGGGGCAACTCTTTTCTACGAGCAGTACTTC. Translation gives CAWSGATLFYEQYF.

This clone was observed once. The chain is built from TRBV6-1 and TRBJ1-5; 9 bases match TRBD1. This CDR3 contains 14 residues. V shed 6 bases, J shed 5 bases, and the junction held 5 bases outside the gene matches. In germline, CDR1 is MNHNS, CDR2 SASEGT. The CDR3 bases are TGTGCCAGCAGCGACCGGGACAGGGATCAGCCCCAGCATTTT. Translating it yields CASSDRDRDQPQHF.

The CDR3 DNA sequence: TGTGCCAGCAGCCCCGGACAGGGCTGGGAGACCCAGTACTTC. This encodes CASSPGQGWETQYF. The chain couples TRBV6-5 to TRBJ2-5, with 8 nucleotides matching TRBD1. V shed 6 bases, J shed 5 bases, and the junction held 8 bases outside the gene matches. CDR3 length: 14 amino acids. Germline loops: CDR1 MNHEY, CDR2 SVGAGI.

The chain is built from TRBV4-3 and TRBJ2-7; 9 bases align to TRBD1. V shed 0 bases, J shed 9 bases, and the junction held 6 bases outside the gene matches. This CDR3 contains 14 residues. The germline CDR1 and CDR2 sequences are LGHNA and YSLEER. This CDR3 is CASSQEGQGFGQYF. CDR3 DNA: TGCGCCAGCAGCCAAGAAGGACAGGGGTTCGGGCAGTACTTC.

A single count supports this clone. J is TRBJ1-1 and V is TRBV29-1, with a tentative D call TRBD1 (5 bases). This CDR3 has 15 amino acids. CDR1 is SQVTM and CDR2 is ANQGSEA in the germline V gene. Trimming cost V 6 bases and J 5 bases, with 22 bases left between them. CDR3: CSVGVRMARTTEAFF. The CDR3 nucleotides are TGCAGCGTCGGAGTCCGCATGGCGAGGACAACTGAAGCTTTCTTT.

The rearrangement joins TRBV4-1 to TRBJ2-1; perhaps TRBD2 as D (5 bases). There are 13 residues in the CDR3. Germline V gene lookup returns CDR1 MGHRA and CDR2 YSYEKL. V dropped 0 bases and J dropped 10 bases, with 10 bases sitting between them. The CDR3 bases are TGCGCCAGCAGCCAAGAGGCTAGCAGAGAGCAGTTCTTC. It encodes CASSQEASREQFF.